A selection of T cell receptor beta chains follows, all from one sample in a study of siplizumab effects on memory and regulatory T cells. This table comes from immunoSEQ multiplex PCR, and its TCRdb copy is limited to in-frame clones, with some not included. The table includes 100,000 or so clones, around 93% detected once. The material sequenced was non-Treg CD4+ T cells sorted from blood. The receptors were sampled from a human donor in good health. Each CDR3 is given with its conserved first and last residue. Fields, in order: V gene, D gene, clone size, CDR3 length, J gene, CDR3 protein, CDR3 DNA. The D gene is left open where the match is weak. Clone sizes are given selectively: once, few, many, or a class where the clone is expanded.

V gene: TRBV6-5
D gene: NA
clone size: NA
CDR3 length: 13
J gene: TRBJ2-1
CDR3 protein: CASSYSRIDEQFF
CDR3 DNA: TGTGCCAGCAGTTACTCTCGGATCGATGAGCAGTTCTTC

V gene: TRBV19
D gene: NA
clone size: NA
CDR3 length: 12
J gene: TRBJ1-5
CDR3 protein: CASSIYNQPQHF
CDR3 DNA: TGTGCCAGTAGTATCTATAATCAGCCCCAGCATTTT

V gene: TRBV5-4
D gene: TRBD1
clone size: NA
CDR3 length: 16
J gene: TRBJ1-4
CDR3 protein: CASSLTGDATNEKLFF
CDR3 DNA: TGTGCCAGCAGCTTGACAGGGGACGCAACTAATGAAAAACTGTTTTTT

V gene: TRBV11-1
D gene: NA
clone size: NA
CDR3 length: 12
J gene: TRBJ2-7
CDR3 protein: CASSLVTSEQYF
CDR3 DNA: TGTGCCAGCAGCTTAGTCACTAGCGAGCAGTACTTC

V gene: TRBV5-8
D gene: NA
clone size: NA
CDR3 length: 13
J gene: TRBJ2-1
CDR3 protein: CASSLRRANEQFF
CDR3 DNA: TGTGCCAGCAGCCTTCGGAGGGCCAATGAGCAGTTCTTC

V gene: TRBV19
D gene: TRBD1
clone size: NA
CDR3 length: 16
J gene: TRBJ1-2
CDR3 protein: CASSIPDRGVSYGYTF
CDR3 DNA: TGTGCCAGTAGTATCCCTGACAGGGGTGTGAGCTATGGCTACACCTTC

V gene: TRBV11-1
D gene: NA
clone size: NA
CDR3 length: 15
J gene: TRBJ2-1
CDR3 protein: CASSLERGAYNEQFF
CDR3 DNA: TGTGCCAGCAGCCTGGAAAGGGGCGCCTACAATGAGCAGTTCTTC

V gene: TRBV5-4
D gene: TRBD2
clone size: NA
CDR3 length: 15
J gene: TRBJ2-1
CDR3 protein: CASSSGLADNNEQFF
CDR3 DNA: TGTGCCAGCAGCTCGGGACTAGCGGATAACAATGAGCAGTTCTTC

V gene: TRBV6-5
D gene: NA
clone size: NA
CDR3 length: 16
J gene: TRBJ2-5
CDR3 protein: CASSYSGQYSQETQYF
CDR3 DNA: TGTGCCAGCAGTTACTCTGGACAGTACTCACAAGAGACCCAGTACTTC

V gene: TRBV10-3
D gene: NA
clone size: NA
CDR3 length: 13
J gene: TRBJ2-7
CDR3 protein: CAIQVSGTYEQYF
CDR3 DNA: TGTGCCATACAGGTTTCGGGGACCTACGAGCAGTACTTC

V gene: TRBV28
D gene: TRBD2
clone size: NA
CDR3 length: 15
J gene: TRBJ2-3
CDR3 protein: CASSSASGSTDTQYF
CDR3 DNA: TGTGCCAGCAGTTCCGCTAGCGGGAGCACAGATACGCAGTATTTT

V gene: TRBV6-5
D gene: NA
clone size: NA
CDR3 length: 14
J gene: TRBJ1-1
CDR3 protein: CASSPTSPTREIFF
CDR3 DNA: TGTGCCAGCAGTCCTACCTCGCCTACGCGGGAAATTTTCTTT

V gene: TRBV5-1
D gene: NA
clone size: NA
CDR3 length: 15
J gene: TRBJ2-3
CDR3 protein: CASSLVTSSTDTQYF
CDR3 DNA: TGCGCCAGCAGCTTGGTTACAAGCAGCACAGATACGCAGTATTTT

V gene: TRBV11-2
D gene: NA
clone size: once
CDR3 length: 12
J gene: TRBJ2-1
CDR3 protein: CASSLVFGEQFF
CDR3 DNA: TGTGCCAGCAGCTTAGTTTTCGGTGAGCAGTTCTTC

V gene: TRBV28
D gene: NA
clone size: NA
CDR3 length: 15
J gene: TRBJ2-7
CDR3 protein: CASTSGGASGYEQYF
CDR3 DNA: TGTGCCAGCACATCGGGCGGGGCAAGCGGATACGAGCAGTACTTC

V gene: TRBV7-3
D gene: TRBD1
clone size: NA
CDR3 length: 14
J gene: TRBJ2-7
CDR3 protein: CASSPGTGPYEQYF
CDR3 DNA: TGTGCCAGCAGCCCCGGGACAGGGCCCTACGAGCAGTACTTC

V gene: TRBV6-1
D gene: NA
clone size: NA
CDR3 length: 15
J gene: TRBJ1-1
CDR3 protein: CASRIQTVGNTEAFF
CDR3 DNA: TGTGCCAGCAGAATACAGACAGTCGGTAACACTGAAGCTTTCTTT

V gene: TRBV28
D gene: NA
clone size: once
CDR3 length: 14
J gene: TRBJ1-4
CDR3 protein: CASTAGGMREKLFF
CDR3 DNA: TGTGCCAGCACCGCGGGGGGGATGCGAGAAAAACTGTTTTTT

V gene: TRBV28
D gene: NA
clone size: NA
CDR3 length: 13
J gene: TRBJ2-7
CDR3 protein: CASSLKINYEQYF
CDR3 DNA: TGTGCCAGCAGTTTAAAAATAAATTACGAGCAGTACTTC

V gene: TRBV19
D gene: NA
clone size: NA
CDR3 length: 16
J gene: TRBJ2-7
CDR3 protein: CASSIRGDLTSYEQYF
CDR3 DNA: TGTGCCAGTAGTATAAGGGGGGATTTAACCTCCTACGAGCAGTACTTC

V gene: TRBV19
D gene: TRBD2
clone size: NA
CDR3 length: 17
J gene: TRBJ2-6
CDR3 protein: CASSIYLAGVGTNVLTF
CDR3 DNA: TGTGCCAGTAGTATATACCTAGCGGGAGTAGGGACCAACGTCCTGACTTTC

V gene: TRBV19
D gene: NA
clone size: NA
CDR3 length: 13
J gene: TRBJ2-5
CDR3 protein: CASSQQGVETQYF
CDR3 DNA: TGTGCCAGTAGTCAACAGGGCGTAGAGACCCAGTACTTC

V gene: TRBV19
D gene: TRBD1
clone size: NA
CDR3 length: 14
J gene: TRBJ2-1
CDR3 protein: CASSPTGVKNEQFF
CDR3 DNA: TGTGCCAGTAGCCCCACAGGGGTGAAGAATGAGCAGTTCTTC

V gene: TRBV12-5
D gene: NA
clone size: NA
CDR3 length: 14
J gene: TRBJ2-1
CDR3 protein: CASGLPQGSNEQFF
CDR3 DNA: TGTGCTAGTGGTTTGCCCCAGGGGAGCAATGAGCAGTTCTTC

V gene: TRBV6-8
D gene: TRBD2
clone size: NA
CDR3 length: 20
J gene: TRBJ2-4
CDR3 protein: CASSYSIIAGVPRAKNIQYF
CDR3 DNA: TGTGCCAGCAGTTACTCGATCATAGCGGGTGTACCGCGGGCCAAAAACATTCAGTACTTC

V gene: TRBV29-1
D gene: NA
clone size: NA
CDR3 length: 13
J gene: TRBJ1-2
CDR3 protein: CSASTASNYGYTF
CDR3 DNA: TGCAGCGCCTCGACAGCCAGTAACTATGGCTACACCTTC

V gene: TRBV9
D gene: NA
clone size: NA
CDR3 length: 15
J gene: TRBJ2-3
CDR3 protein: CASSEDRGWSDTQYF
CDR3 DNA: TGTGCCAGCAGCGAGGATCGGGGGTGGTCAGATACGCAGTATTTT

V gene: TRBV19
D gene: NA
clone size: few
CDR3 length: 14
J gene: TRBJ2-3
CDR3 protein: CASSLDRSRNTQYF
CDR3 DNA: TGTGCCAGTTCCCTCGACCGGAGTAGGAATACGCAGTATTTT

V gene: TRBV28
D gene: TRBD1
clone size: NA
CDR3 length: 15
J gene: TRBJ2-6
CDR3 protein: CASSPGQGFRNVLTF
CDR3 DNA: TGTGCCAGCAGTCCCGGACAGGGGTTCAGGAACGTCCTGACTTTC

V gene: TRBV27
D gene: TRBD2
clone size: NA
CDR3 length: 18
J gene: TRBJ2-3
CDR3 protein: CASSLTSGRAPPTDTQYF
CDR3 DNA: TGTGCCAGCAGTCTGACTAGCGGGAGGGCCCCCCCCACAGATACGCAGTATTTT

V gene: TRBV7-6
D gene: NA
clone size: NA
CDR3 length: 13
J gene: TRBJ2-7
CDR3 protein: CASSLFPSYEQYF
CDR3 DNA: TGTGCCAGCAGCTTGTTTCCGAGCTACGAGCAGTACTTC

V gene: TRBV7-7
D gene: TRBD1
clone size: once
CDR3 length: 14
J gene: TRBJ2-3
CDR3 protein: CASSPGQSTDTQYF
CDR3 DNA: TGTGCTAGCAGCCCGGGACAGAGCACAGATACGCAGTATTTT

V gene: TRBV19
D gene: TRBD1
clone size: NA
CDR3 length: 14
J gene: TRBJ2-5
CDR3 protein: CASSFRDREVTQYF
CDR3 DNA: TGTGCCAGTAGTTTCCGGGACAGGGAGGTGACCCAGTACTTC

V gene: TRBV6-1
D gene: NA
clone size: NA
CDR3 length: 13
J gene: TRBJ2-7
CDR3 protein: CASSEAHRYEQYF
CDR3 DNA: TGTGCCAGCAGTGAAGCGCACAGGTACGAGCAGTACTTC

V gene: TRBV4-2
D gene: TRBD2
clone size: NA
CDR3 length: 16
J gene: TRBJ2-1
CDR3 protein: CASSHRLAGDYNEQFF
CDR3 DNA: TGTGCCAGCAGCCACCGGCTAGCGGGAGACTACAATGAGCAGTTCTTC

V gene: TRBV5-6
D gene: NA
clone size: NA
CDR3 length: 14
J gene: TRBJ2-5
CDR3 protein: CASSFTGAWETQYF
CDR3 DNA: TGTGCCAGCAGCTTTACGGGGGCGTGGGAGACCCAGTACTTC

V gene: TRBV28
D gene: TRBD2
clone size: once
CDR3 length: 16
J gene: TRBJ2-1
CDR3 protein: CASSLWTSGAYNEQFF
CDR3 DNA: TGTGCCAGCAGTTTATGGACTAGCGGAGCCTACAATGAGCAGTTCTTC

V gene: TRBV6-1
D gene: NA
clone size: NA
CDR3 length: 15
J gene: TRBJ2-5
CDR3 protein: CASSESGTPRETQYF
CDR3 DNA: TGTGCCAGCAGTGAATCCGGGACACCTAGGGAGACCCAGTACTTC

V gene: TRBV27
D gene: TRBD2
clone size: NA
CDR3 length: 16
J gene: TRBJ2-5
CDR3 protein: CASSLGASGFQETQYF
CDR3 DNA: TGTGCCAGCAGTTTAGGGGCTAGCGGGTTCCAAGAGACCCAGTACTTC